Below are 24 T cell receptor beta chains sequenced from a single sample in a study of beta chain features in type 1 diabetes. The study reverse transcribed the entire isolated RNA, so it sequenced expressed TCRB transcripts. The repertoire was sequenced with immunoSEQ multiplex PCR; TCRdb's copy has only in-frame clones and lacks some. The sample holds 300,000 to 350,000 clones, about 18% seen once. Sequencing was carried out using naive CD4+ T cells from blood. Receptors were obtained from a woman younger than 35 in good health.

The chain uses TRBV30 and TRBJ1-4; D remains unclear. V dropped 4 bases and J dropped 4 bases, with 4 bases sitting between them. The CDR3 length is 11 residues. CDR1 GTSNPN and CDR2 SVGIG come from the germline V gene (reference sequence). This CDR3 is CAWNGNEKLFF. CDR3 nucleotides: TGTGCCTGGAACGGTAATGAAAAACTGTTTTTT.

This clone has just a few counts. V and J are TRBV4-1 and TRBJ2-1; weak D call: TRBD2 (6 bases). The CDR3 contains 14 residues. V shed 1 base and J shed 5 bases, with 9 bases lying between them. Germline assignment: CDR1 MGHRA and CDR2 YSYEKL. The CDR3 DNA is TGCGCCAGCAGCCAAGCTTGGGGGGACAATGAGCAGTTCTTC. Protein product: CASSQAWGDNEQFF.

The chain is built from TRBV9 and TRBJ2-2; 10 bases align to TRBD1. CDR1 SGDLS and CDR2 YYNGEE come from the germline V gene. The V segment lost 4 bases and the J segment 5 bases; nucleotides outside the gene matches: 5. The CDR3 length is 15 residues. The CDR3 nucleotides are TGTGCCAGCAGCCCCCGACAGGGGGCGACCGGGGAGCTGTTTTTT. Translated: CASSPRQGATGELFF.

V is TRBV30 and J is TRBJ1-4, with 7 bases aligning to TRBD1. The CDR3 extends over 14 amino acids. V gave up 4 bases and J gave up 8 bases; unmatched junction bases: 10. In germline, CDR1 is GTSNPN, CDR2 SVGIG (reference sequence). The CDR3 loop is CAWTEDRRSEKLFF. The CDR3 DNA sequence: TGTGCCTGGACGGAGGACAGGCGATCCGAAAAACTGTTTTTT.

This chain uses TRBV5-1 with TRBJ1-3; tentative D call: TRBD1 (6 bases). V was trimmed by 4 bases and J by 4 bases, leaving 12 bases between them. The CDR3 consists of 14 residues. The germline gives CDR1 SGHRS, CDR2 YFSETQ. The CDR3 DNA is TGCGCCAGCAGCCAAGGGACATCCGGAAACACCATATATTTT. Its protein product is CASSQGTSGNTIYF.

The J gene is TRBJ1-3, the V gene TRBV15; TRBD1 agrees at 8 bases. The CDR3 loop spans 14 amino acids. The trim removed 8 bases at V and 2 bases at J, leaving 5 bases unmatched. Germline V gene data show CDR1 as LNHNV and CDR2 as YYDKDF (reference sequence). CDR3 protein: CATQDRVTGNTIYF. The CDR3 coding sequence is TGTGCCACCCAGGACAGGGTAACTGGAAACACCATATATTTT.

The V gene is TRBV5-1, the J gene TRBJ2-7; 12 bases fit TRBD2. Trimming at V came to 4 bases and at J to 1 base, leaving 9 bases not matched to a gene. The CDR3 runs to 17 residues. Germline CDR1 SGHRS, CDR2 YFSETQ. The CDR3 loop reads CASSLGLAGRRSYEQYF. The CDR3 DNA sequence: TGCGCCAGCAGCCTCGGACTAGCGGGAAGGCGATCCTACGAGCAGTACTTC.

This clone was seen only a few times. This chain connects TRBV30 to TRBJ1-1, with D tentatively TRBD1 (6 bases). V lost 3 bases and J lost 7, with 15 bases in between. The CDR3 extends over 13 amino acids. Germline V gene lookup returns CDR1 GTSNPN and CDR2 SVGIG (reference sequence). For the CDR3, the DNA is TGTGCCTGGAGCACACAGGGCTGGGTTGAAGCTTTCTTT. Protein: CAWSTQGWVEAFF.

A few counts support this clone. The chain joins TRBV11-1 to TRBJ2-1, with 8 nucleotides matching TRBD2. The germline CDR1 and CDR2 sequences are SGHAT and FQDESV (reference sequence). There are 16 residues in the CDR3. The trim removed 3 bases at V and 7 bases at J, leaving 11 bases unmatched. The CDR3 loop reads CASSLTGGRIKNEQFF. The CDR3 region has the DNA TGTGCCAGCAGCTTGACGGGGGGGCGTATTAAAAATGAGCAGTTCTTC.

The rearrangement joins TRBV4-1 to TRBJ1-1, with TRBD1 identical over 10 bases. Losses at the gene ends were 6 bases for V and 6 bases for J; bases not matched to a gene: 7. The CDR3 has 14 residues. Germline V gene lookup returns CDR1 MGHRA and CDR2 YSYEKL. CDR3 protein: CASRRQGAGPEAFF. The CDR3 region has the DNA TGCGCCAGCAGGCGACAGGGGGCAGGGCCTGAAGCTTTCTTT.

Note on this clone: Within the sample, other DNA sequences also encode this same CDR3. V usage is TRBV6-5 and J usage is TRBJ1-2; 10 nucleotides align to TRBD1. This CDR3 contains 15 residues. In germline, CDR1 is MNHEY, CDR2 SVGAGI. V lost 4 bases and J lost 2; bases outside the gene matches: 4. For the CDR3, the DNA is TGTGCCAGCAGTTCCCCGGGACAGGGGAACTATGGCTACACCTTC. It yields the protein CASSSPGQGNYGYTF.

The chain links TRBV5-4 to TRBJ2-3; no reliable D call. The CDR3 extends over 14 amino acids. Germline values: CDR1 SGHNT, CDR2 YYREEE (reference sequence). V lost 2 bases and J lost 0, with 7 bases in between. The CDR3 protein is CASSFSSSTDTQYF. CDR3 bases: TGTGCCAGCAGCTTCTCGTCTAGCACAGATACGCAGTATTTT.

This clone was seen only once. The chain combines TRBV6-5 with TRBJ1-2; D unresolved. There are 14 residues in the CDR3. The ends were cut back, 2 bases at V and 3 bases at J, with 10 bases in the middle. Germline loops: CDR1 MNHEY, CDR2 SVGAGI. CDR3 nucleotide sequence: TGTGCCAGCAGTTACCGACTGGCAGACTATGGCTACACCTTC. It codes for CASSYRLADYGYTF.

The sample holds a few counts of this clone. V gene TRBV7-9 combines with J gene TRBJ2-3, with 12 bases lining up with TRBD2. The V and J ends lost 5 bases and 6 bases, in that order; junction bases with no gene match: 3. Germline values: CDR1 SEHNR, CDR2 FQNEAQ (reference sequence). CDR3 length: 14 amino acids. The CDR3 DNA follows: TGTGCCAGCAGCCGGACTAGCGGGGAGGATACGCAGTATTTT. Translated: CASSRTSGEDTQYF.

This clone has only a few counts. The CDR3 bases are TGTGCCAGCAGCTTGGCTCACGGGAATCGAGAGACCCAGTACTTC. This translates into CASSLAHGNRETQYF. The rearrangement uses TRBV5-6 and TRBJ2-5, with D possibly TRBD2 on 5 matching bases. The CDR3 has 15 amino acids. Germline V gene lookup returns CDR1 SGHDT and CDR2 YYEEEE. The V gene lost 0 bases and the J gene lost 4 bases, with 13 bases spanning the gap. Based on the CDR3 plus reference TRBV5-6 and TRBJ2-5, the full variable domain is DAGVTQSPTHLIKTRGQQVTLRCSPKSGHDTVSWYQQALGQGPQFIFQYYEEEERQRGNFPDRFSGHQFPNYSSELNVNALLLGDSALYLCASSLAHGNRETQYFGPGTRLLVL.

There are a few counts of this clone. V and J are TRBV6-1 and TRBJ1-5, with 7 bases aligning to TRBD1. Germline lookup yields CDR1 MNHNS and CDR2 SASEGT. V shed 6 bases, J shed 2 bases, and the junction held 7 bases outside the gene matches. The CDR3 runs to 15 residues. In DNA form, the CDR3 reads TGTGCCAGCAGGGAACACAGGGGAGGCAATCAGCCCCAGCATTTT. This codes for CASREHRGGNQPQHF.

This clone was observed a handful of times. CDR3 DNA: TGTGCCAGCAGCTCCATCTATCGACTAGCGGGAGGGCACACAGATACGCAGTATTTT. Translation: CASSSIYRLAGGHTDTQYF. The chain recombines TRBV7-2 with TRBJ2-3; 14 nucleotides agree with TRBD2. Germline values: CDR1 SGHTA, CDR2 FQGNSA. The CDR3 is 19 amino acids. Trimming removed 4 bases from V and 2 bases from J; junction bases left unmatched: 11.

This sequence joins TRBV30 and TRBJ1-4; perhaps TRBD1 as D (6 bases). This CDR3 has 13 amino acids. The ends were cut back, 2 bases at V and 10 bases at J, with 14 bases in the middle. Germline CDR1 and CDR2: GTSNPN and SVGIG (reference sequence). The CDR3 loop reads CAWSPTKGGKLFF. CDR3 in DNA: TGTGCCTGGAGTCCCACAAAAGGGGGAAAACTGTTTTTT. The variable domain in full, with the rest retrieved from reference TRBV30 and TRBJ1-4, is SQTIHQWPATLVQPVGSPLSLECTVEGTSNPNLYWYRQAAGRGLQLLFYSVGIGQISSEVPQNLSASRPQDRQFILSSKKLLLSDSGFYLCAWSPTKGGKLFFGSGTQLSVL.

This clone was counted only a few times. CDR3 sequence (DNA): TGTGCCAGCAGCCAGCCGGGACAGGGATTGCGAGGCTACACCTTC. This sequence encodes CASSQPGQGLRGYTF. The V and J genes are TRBV14 and TRBJ1-2; 9 bases align to TRBD1. V dropped 3 bases and J dropped 8; count of bases not matched to a gene: 10. The CDR3 has 15 residues. Germline loops: CDR1 SGHDN, CDR2 FVKESK.

V gene TRBV5-1 combines with J gene TRBJ2-7; weak D call: TRBD1 (6 bases). Germline V gene lookup returns CDR1 SGHRS and CDR2 YFSETQ. V lost 4 bases and J lost 5, with 13 bases in between. This CDR3 comprises 13 residues. As DNA, the CDR3 is TGCGCCAGCAGCACGAACAGGGTCCACGAGCAGTACTTC. This codes for CASSTNRVHEQYF.

The rearrangement joins TRBV5-1 to TRBJ1-1; D is possibly TRBD1 (5 bases). In germline, CDR1 is SGHRS, CDR2 YFSETQ. The V end lost 0 bases, the J end lost 6 bases, and 12 bases lay between the germline ends. This CDR3 comprises 14 residues. CDR3 sequence (DNA): TGCGCCAGCAGCTTGGTGCAGGGATGGGCTGAAGCTTTCTTT. This translates into CASSLVQGWAEAFF.

The chain joins TRBV30 to TRBJ1-3, with D unresolved. This CDR3 has 11 residues. Germline values: CDR1 GTSNPN, CDR2 SVGIG (reference sequence). With 4 bases removed from V and 2 bases from J, the gap between germline ends came to 3 bases. The CDR3 region has the DNA TGTGCCTGGACAGCTGGAAACACCATATATTTT. Translating gives CAWTAGNTIYF.

This clone was observed a few times. The rearrangement uses TRBV29-1 and TRBJ1-1; D remains ambiguous. Germline CDR1 reads SQVTM; CDR2 reads ANQGSEA. The CDR3 is 13 residues long. V lost 5 bases and J lost 4, with 14 bases in between. This chain's CDR3 is CSVQLRLSTEAFF. CDR3 in DNA: TGCAGCGTTCAACTGAGGCTAAGCACTGAAGCTTTCTTT.

The rearrangement joins TRBV7-9 to TRBJ1-6, with 7 bases fitting TRBD1. The J segment lost 5 bases and the V segment lost 5 bases, leaving 9 bases of the junction unmatched. CDR3 length: 16 residues. CDR1 is SEHNR and CDR2 is FQNEAQ in the germline V gene (reference sequence). CDR3 loop: CASSVVGGTDNSPLHF. Written as DNA, the CDR3 is TGTGCCAGCAGCGTAGTAGGCGGGACAGATAATTCACCCCTCCACTTT.